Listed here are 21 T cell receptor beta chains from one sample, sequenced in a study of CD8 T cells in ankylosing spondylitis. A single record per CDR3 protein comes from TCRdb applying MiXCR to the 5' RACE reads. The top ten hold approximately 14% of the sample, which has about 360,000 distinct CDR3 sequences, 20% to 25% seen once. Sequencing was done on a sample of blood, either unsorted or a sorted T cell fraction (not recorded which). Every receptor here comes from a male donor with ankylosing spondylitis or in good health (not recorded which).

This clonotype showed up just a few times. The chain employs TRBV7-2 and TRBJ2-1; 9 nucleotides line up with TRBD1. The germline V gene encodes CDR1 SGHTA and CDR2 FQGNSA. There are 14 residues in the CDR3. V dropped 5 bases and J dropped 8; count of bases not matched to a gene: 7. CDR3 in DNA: TGTGCCAGCAGCGAGGGACAGGGCTGGGATGAGCAGTTCTTC. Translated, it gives CASSEGQGWDEQFF.

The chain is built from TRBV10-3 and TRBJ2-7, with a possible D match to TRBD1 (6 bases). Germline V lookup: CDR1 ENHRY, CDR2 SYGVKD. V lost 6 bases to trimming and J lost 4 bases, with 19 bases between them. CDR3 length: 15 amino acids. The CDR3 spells CAISQQRAGEYEQYF. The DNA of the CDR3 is TGTGCCATCAGCCAACAAAGGGCAGGGGAGTACGAGCAGTACTTC.

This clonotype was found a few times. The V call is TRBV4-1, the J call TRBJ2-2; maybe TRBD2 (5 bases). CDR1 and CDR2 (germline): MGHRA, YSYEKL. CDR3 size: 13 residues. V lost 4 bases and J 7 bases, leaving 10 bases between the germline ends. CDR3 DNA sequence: TGCGCCAGCAGCCCCATCGACTACGGGGAGCTGTTTTTT. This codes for CASSPIDYGELFF.

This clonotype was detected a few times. The DNA of the CDR3 is TGTGCCAGCACTCCAGGACGGTACGAGCAGTACTTC. It specifies CASTPGRYEQYF. This chain uses TRBV12-3 or TRBV12-4 with TRBJ2-7; D unclear. The V and J ends lost 7 bases and 4 bases respectively, with 11 bases between them. This CDR3 is 12 amino acids long.

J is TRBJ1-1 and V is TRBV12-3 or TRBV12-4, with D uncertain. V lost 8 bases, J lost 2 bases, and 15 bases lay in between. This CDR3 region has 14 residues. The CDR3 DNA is TGTGCCAGCGGTCTTTCCCCCGGCAACACTGAAGCTTTCTTT. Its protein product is CASGLSPGNTEAFF.

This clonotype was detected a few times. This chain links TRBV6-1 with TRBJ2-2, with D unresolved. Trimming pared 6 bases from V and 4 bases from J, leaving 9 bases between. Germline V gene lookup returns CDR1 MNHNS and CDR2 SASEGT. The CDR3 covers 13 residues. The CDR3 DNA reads TGTGCCAGCAGCCTAGACATCACCGGGGAGCTGTTTTTT. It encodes CASSLDITGELFF.

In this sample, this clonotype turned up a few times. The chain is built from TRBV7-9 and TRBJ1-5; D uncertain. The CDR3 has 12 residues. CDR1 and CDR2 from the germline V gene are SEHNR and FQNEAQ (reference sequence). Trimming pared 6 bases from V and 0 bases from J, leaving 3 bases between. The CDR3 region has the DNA TGTGCCAGCAGTCCTAGCAATCAGCCCCAGCATTTT. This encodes CASSPSNQPQHF.

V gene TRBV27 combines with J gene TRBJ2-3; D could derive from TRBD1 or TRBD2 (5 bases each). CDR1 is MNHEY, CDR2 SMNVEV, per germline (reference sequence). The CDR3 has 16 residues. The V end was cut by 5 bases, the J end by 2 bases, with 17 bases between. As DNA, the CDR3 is TGTGCCAGCAGTGGCGACCGGGACGGGTCCACAGATACGCAGTATTTT. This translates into CASSGDRDGSTDTQYF.

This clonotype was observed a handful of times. In DNA, the CDR3 is TGTGCCACCAGTGACCTAGCTAGCGGGGGGCCAAGCACAGATACGCAGTATTTT. Translating gives CATSDLASGGPSTDTQYF. V gene TRBV24-1 combines with J gene TRBJ2-3; 11 bases match TRBD2. The CDR3 runs to 18 residues. Looked up from germline, CDR1 is KGHDR and CDR2 is SFDVKD. The J segment lost 0 bases and the V segment lost 4 bases, leaving 8 bases of the junction unmatched.

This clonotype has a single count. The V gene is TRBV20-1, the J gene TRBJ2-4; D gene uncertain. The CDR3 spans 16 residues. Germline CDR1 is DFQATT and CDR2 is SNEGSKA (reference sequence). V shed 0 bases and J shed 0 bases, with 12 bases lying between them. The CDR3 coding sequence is TGCAGTGCTAGAGATTTTGTGGGGTTAGCCAAAAACATTCAGTACTTC. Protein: CSARDFVGLAKNIQYF.

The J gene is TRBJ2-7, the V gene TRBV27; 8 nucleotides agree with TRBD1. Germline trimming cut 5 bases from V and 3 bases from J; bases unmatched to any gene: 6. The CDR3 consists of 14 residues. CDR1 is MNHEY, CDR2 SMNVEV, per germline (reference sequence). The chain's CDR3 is CASSLTDRGYEQYF. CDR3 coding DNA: TGTGCCAGCAGTCTCACCGACAGGGGCTACGAGCAGTACTTC.

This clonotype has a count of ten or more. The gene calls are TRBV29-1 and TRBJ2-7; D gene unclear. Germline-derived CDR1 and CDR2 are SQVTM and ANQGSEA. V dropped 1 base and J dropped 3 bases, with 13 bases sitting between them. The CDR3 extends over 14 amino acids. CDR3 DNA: TGCAGCGTTGAAGGGAAGGGTTCCAACTACGAGCAGTACTTC. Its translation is CSVEGKGSNYEQYF.

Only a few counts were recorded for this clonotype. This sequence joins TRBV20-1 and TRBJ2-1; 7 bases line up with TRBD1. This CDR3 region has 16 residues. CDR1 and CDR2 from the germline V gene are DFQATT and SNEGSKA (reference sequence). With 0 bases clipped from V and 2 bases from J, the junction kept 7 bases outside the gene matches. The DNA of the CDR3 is TGCAGTGCTAGAGATCCGCACGACAGGGCCTACAATGAGCAGTTCTTC. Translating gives CSARDPHDRAYNEQFF.

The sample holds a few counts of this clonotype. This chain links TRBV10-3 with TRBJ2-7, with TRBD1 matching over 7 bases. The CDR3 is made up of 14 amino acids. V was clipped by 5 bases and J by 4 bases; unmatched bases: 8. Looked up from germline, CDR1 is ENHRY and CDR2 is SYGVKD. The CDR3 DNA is TGTGCCATCAGTCCTATGACAGGGCATTACGAGCAGTACTTC. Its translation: CAISPMTGHYEQYF.

CDR3 bases: TGCAGTGCTAGAGATGGTCCGCCCGGGGAGACCCAGTACTTC. Translating it yields CSARDGPPGETQYF. The chain employs TRBV20-1 and TRBJ2-5; D unclear. Per the germline V gene, CDR1 is DFQATT and CDR2 is SNEGSKA (reference sequence). CDR3 size: 14 residues. The V gene lost 0 bases and the J gene lost 5 bases, with 13 bases spanning the gap.

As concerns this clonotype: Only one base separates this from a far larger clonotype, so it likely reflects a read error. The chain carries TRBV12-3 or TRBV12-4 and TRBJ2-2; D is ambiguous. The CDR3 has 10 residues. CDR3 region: CDSSSGELFF. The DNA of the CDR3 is TGTGACAGCAGTTCCGGGGAGCTGTTTTTT.

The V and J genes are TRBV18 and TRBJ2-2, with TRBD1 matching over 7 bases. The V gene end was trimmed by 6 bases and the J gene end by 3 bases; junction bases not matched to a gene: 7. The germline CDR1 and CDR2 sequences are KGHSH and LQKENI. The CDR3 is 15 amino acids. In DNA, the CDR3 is TGTGCCAGCTCCCACGGGACAGTGGACACCGGGGAGCTGTTTTTT. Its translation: CASSHGTVDTGELFF.

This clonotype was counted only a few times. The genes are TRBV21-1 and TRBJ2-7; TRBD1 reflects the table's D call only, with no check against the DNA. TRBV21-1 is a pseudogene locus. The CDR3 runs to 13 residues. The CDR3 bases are TGTGCCAGCACTACCGGGCCAAACTACGAGCAGTACTTC. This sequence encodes CASTTGPNYEQYF.

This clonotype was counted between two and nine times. CDR3: CASRGLAGGPETQYF. In DNA form, the CDR3 reads TGCGCCAGCAGGGGACTAGCGGGGGGGCCAGAGACCCAGTACTTC. The chain is built from TRBV4-1 and TRBJ2-5, with 16 bases fitting TRBD2. V gave up 6 bases and J gave up 4 bases; unmatched junction bases: 2. This CDR3 is built from 15 residues. CDR1 is MGHRA and CDR2 is YSYEKL in the germline V gene.

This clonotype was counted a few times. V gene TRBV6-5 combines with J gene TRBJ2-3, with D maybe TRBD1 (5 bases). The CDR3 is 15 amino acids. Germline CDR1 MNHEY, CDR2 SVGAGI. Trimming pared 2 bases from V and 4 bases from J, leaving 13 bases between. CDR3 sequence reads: CASSYLLIGADTQYF. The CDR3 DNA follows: TGTGCCAGCAGTTACCTGCTAATAGGGGCAGATACGCAGTATTTT.

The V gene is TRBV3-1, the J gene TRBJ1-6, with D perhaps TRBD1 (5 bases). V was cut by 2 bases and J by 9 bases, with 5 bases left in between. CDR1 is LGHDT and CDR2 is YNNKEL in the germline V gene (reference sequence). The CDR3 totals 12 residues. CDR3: CASSQQGSPLHF. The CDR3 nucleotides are TGTGCCAGCAGCCAACAGGGTTCACCCCTCCACTTT.